This passage covers 28 T cell receptor beta chains from one sample sequenced in a study of blood T cell repertoires in COVID-19. Repertoires were generated with immunoSEQ multiplex PCR, while TCRdb's copy carries only in-frame clones and drops some. The sample yields around 190,000 clones, approximately 85% seen once. Sequencing was done on a sample of peripheral blood. The receptors here all came from an elderly woman with acute or convalescent COVID-19.

The chain uses TRBV18 and TRBJ1-1; maybe TRBD1 (5 bases). Trimming removed 1 base from V and 2 bases from J, with 20 bases in between. The germline V gene encodes CDR1 KGHSH and CDR2 LQKENI. The CDR3 is made up of 18 amino acids. CDR3 sequence reads: CASSPRITGRGVNTEAFF. The CDR3 DNA reads as TGTGCCAGCTCACCACGAATAACAGGTCGGGGGGTAAACACTGAAGCTTTCTTT.

CDR3 sequence (DNA): TGTGCCAGCGGGGAGGGATGGGGGTCATGGCAGTACTTC. It codes for CASGEGWGSWQYF. This chain joins TRBV28 and TRBJ2-7; 7 nucleotides align to TRBD2. The CDR3 loop spans 13 amino acids. Per the germline V gene, CDR1 is MDHEN and CDR2 is SYDVKM. V lost 8 bases to trimming and J lost 9 bases; unmatched junction nucleotides: 13.

The CDR3 spells CASSKYGYTF. CDR3 DNA sequence: TGTGCCAGTAGCAAATATGGCTACACCTTC. V and J are TRBV19 and TRBJ1-2, with D hard to call. The V and J ends lost 6 bases and 5 bases respectively, with 4 bases between them. Germline lookup yields CDR1 LNHDA and CDR2 SQIVND (reference sequence). The CDR3 is 10 residues long.

This clone was observed a handful of times. This chain joins TRBV3-1 (or the pseudogene TRBV3-2) and TRBJ1-3; unclear D gene. Trimming left V 2 bases short and J 9 bases short, with 17 bases between. In germline, CDR1 is LGHDT, CDR2 YNNKEL (reference sequence). CDR3 length equals 15 residues. The CDR3 loop is CASSQPPAGATTIYF. The CDR3, as DNA: TGTGCCAGCAGCCAACCCCCCGCAGGCGCGACCACCATATATTTT.

The J gene is TRBJ1-1, the V gene TRBV6-6; 9 bases fit TRBD1. V lost 4 bases to trimming and J lost 9 bases; unmatched junction nucleotides: 3. The germline V gene encodes CDR1 MNHNY and CDR2 SVGAGI (reference sequence). The CDR3 loop spans 12 amino acids. In DNA form, the CDR3 reads TGTGCCAGCAGTTGGACAGGGGATCAAGCTTTCTTT. This encodes CASSWTGDQAFF.

The J gene is TRBJ2-1, the V gene TRBV4-3; 10 nucleotides line up with TRBD2. Looked up from germline, CDR1 is LGHNA and CDR2 is YSLEER. The length of the CDR3 is 16 residues. J was trimmed by 4 bases and V by 4 bases; bases with no gene match: 7. CDR3: CASSRYTSGEYNEQFF. Here the CDR3 DNA reads TGCGCCAGCAGCCGTTATACTAGCGGGGAGTACAATGAGCAGTTCTTC.

This chain uses TRBV5-1 with TRBJ2-6; the D gene is possibly TRBD2 (6 bases). Germline loops: CDR1 SGHRS, CDR2 YFSETQ. Deletions cut 3 bases from V and 0 bases from J, with 7 bases between. The CDR3 extends over 15 amino acids. The CDR3 nucleotides read TGCGCCAGCAGCTGGGAGGTCTCTGGGGCCAACGTCCTGACTTTC. The encoded protein is CASSWEVSGANVLTF.

The sample holds one count of this clone. The V and J genes are TRBV4-3 and TRBJ2-3, with D perhaps matching TRBD2 (6 bases). CDR1 is LGHNA, CDR2 YSLEER, per germline. CDR3 size: 17 residues. V was trimmed by 0 bases and J by 2 bases, leaving 15 bases between them. In nucleotides, the CDR3 is TGCGCCAGCAGCCAAGAGGGAACGGGAGACCTCACAGATACGCAGTATTTT. Its translation is CASSQEGTGDLTDTQYF.

V is TRBV5-1 and J is TRBJ2-3; 9 bases are shared with TRBD1. V trimming: 0 bases; J trimming: 5 bases; junction bases outside the gene matches: 1. The CDR3 is made up of 14 amino acids. Germline V gene data show CDR1 as SGHRS and CDR2 as YFSETQ. The DNA for the CDR3 is TGCGCCAGCAGCTTGGACAGGGGGCAAGATACGCAGTATTTT. Translated: CASSLDRGQDTQYF.

This chain joins TRBV11-3 and TRBJ1-1, with 7 bases fitting TRBD1. The V gene end was trimmed by 5 bases and the J gene end by 1 base; junction bases not matched to a gene: 13. The CDR3 consists of 17 residues. Germline loops: CDR1 SGHNT, CDR2 YENEEA. This CDR3 reads CASSGGGAQTRNTEAFF. The CDR3 DNA sequence: TGTGCCAGCAGCGGAGGGGGCGCCCAAACACGGAACACTGAAGCTTTCTTT.

J is TRBJ2-7 and V is TRBV10-3; 10 bases map to TRBD2. This CDR3 contains 20 residues. Losses at the gene ends were 2 bases for V and 2 bases for J; bases not matched to a gene: 18. The V gene's germline CDR1 is ENHRY and CDR2 SYGVKD. CDR3 nucleotide sequence: TGTGCCATCAGTGAGCCCCGATCGGGGCATACTAGCGGGACAGCCTACGAGCAGTACTTC. Translated: CAISEPRSGHTSGTAYEQYF.

This clone was seen more than once but under ten times. This chain uses TRBV6-6 with TRBJ2-7; D ambiguous. In germline, CDR1 is MNHNY, CDR2 SVGAGI (reference sequence). Trimming left V 6 bases short and J 5 bases short, with 8 bases between. The CDR3 has 11 residues. CDR3 in DNA: TGTGCCAGCAGCTTAGATGACGAGCAGTACTTC. It specifies CASSLDDEQYF.

This clone was counted between two and nine times. DNA of the CDR3: TGCGCCAGCAGCCGTCTTGGGCCCCCCTACGAGCAGTACTTC. Protein: CASSRLGPPYEQYF. The chain employs TRBV5-1 and TRBJ2-7; D unresolved. Germline lookup yields CDR1 SGHRS and CDR2 YFSETQ. CDR3 length equals 14 residues. Trimming stripped 4 bases from V and 2 bases from J, with 13 bases between.

The chain links TRBV7-3 to TRBJ2-7; weak D call: TRBD2 (6 bases). Germline V lookup: CDR1 SGHTA, CDR2 FQGTGA. The CDR3 extends over 17 amino acids. Trimming removed 3 bases from V and 0 bases from J, with 18 bases in between. The CDR3 nucleotides read TGTGCCAGCAGCTTTTCTACTCGTAGCGGAATCTCCTACGAGCAGTACTTC. Its translation is CASSFSTRSGISYEQYF.

The J gene is TRBJ1-2, the V gene TRBV6-5; 10 bases agree with TRBD1. Germline V gene lookup returns CDR1 MNHEY and CDR2 SVGAGI. The length of the CDR3 is 12 residues. V lost 6 bases to trimming and J lost 8 bases; unmatched junction nucleotides: 3. CDR3 DNA sequence: TGTGCCAGCAGGGGGACAGGGGAAGGCTACACCTTC. Encoded protein: CASRGTGEGYTF.

This rearrangement joins TRBV9 to TRBJ1-5; no clear D. CDR1 is SGDLS, CDR2 YYNGEE, per germline. The CDR3 is 14 amino acids. The V gene lost 3 bases and the J gene lost 6 bases, with 13 bases spanning the gap. The CDR3 DNA follows: TGTGCCAGCAGCGCCGAGGTAGGAGGTCAGCCCCAGCATTTT. Protein product: CASSAEVGGQPQHF.

V usage is TRBV18 and J usage is TRBJ2-7; tentatively, D is TRBD1 (6 bases). From germline, CDR1 is KGHSH and CDR2 LQKENI. The CDR3 covers 14 residues. Trimming took 5 bases from V and 2 from J, leaving 13 bases between them. The CDR3 DNA is TGTGCCAGCTCAGAACTGACAGGACCCTACGAGCAGTACTTC. This sequence encodes CASSELTGPYEQYF.

The J gene is TRBJ1-5, the V gene TRBV2; D call uncertain. The CDR3 extends over 12 amino acids. Germline V gene sequence: CDR1 SNHLY, CDR2 FYNNEI. The V and J ends lost 8 bases and 3 bases respectively, with 8 bases between them. CDR3 sequence reads: CASGLNNQPQHF. The CDR3 DNA reads TGTGCCAGCGGACTGAACAATCAGCCCCAGCATTTT.

The chain is built from TRBV7-2 and TRBJ2-1; 8 positions match TRBD1. CDR1 SGHTA and CDR2 FQGNSA come from the germline V gene. The CDR3 sequence is 15 residues long. Trimming took 4 bases from V and 6 from J; bases not matched to a gene: 8. The CDR3 is CASSSRTGWGNEQFF. CDR3 bases: TGTGCCAGCAGCTCGAGGACAGGGTGGGGCAATGAGCAGTTCTTC.

The chain couples TRBV3-1 (or the pseudogene TRBV3-2) to TRBJ1-4, with 7 bases fitting TRBD1. V was pared by 4 bases and J by 9 bases, with 5 bases of the junction left unmatched. The CDR3 covers 13 residues. CDR1 LGHDT and CDR2 YNNKEL come from the germline V gene (reference sequence). The CDR3 sequence is CASSLRQGQKLFF. CDR3 coding DNA: TGTGCCAGCAGCCTAAGACAGGGTCAAAAACTGTTTTTT.

The chain joins TRBV27 to TRBJ2-2; 9 bases are a match to TRBD1. V lost 8 bases, J lost 6 bases, and 10 bases stayed unmatched. This CDR3 contains 15 residues. In germline, CDR1 is MNHEY, CDR2 SMNVEV (reference sequence). DNA for the CDR3: TGTGCCAGCTCTCTCGGACAGGGGTGGGCCGGGGAGCTGTTTTTT. Its protein is CASSLGQGWAGELFF.

This sequence joins TRBV28 and TRBJ1-4; D may be TRBD1 (6 bases). The CDR3 covers 12 residues. V lost 8 bases, J lost 8 bases, and 12 bases lay in between. Germline CDR1 is MDHEN and CDR2 is SYDVKM. CDR3 DNA sequence: TGTGCCAGCCATATTACAGGGGAAAAACTGTTTTTT. Translating gives CASHITGEKLFF.

This CDR3 is CASSLARGLDTQYF. CDR3 nucleotides: TGCGCCAGCAGCTTGGCCAGGGGGCTGGATACGCAGTATTTT. The chain has TRBV5-1 and TRBJ2-3; 8 bases are a match to TRBD1. CDR3 length: 14 residues. The junction had 3 bases not matched to a gene; V was cut back by 0 bases and J by 6 bases. The germline V gene has CDR1 SGHRS and CDR2 YFSETQ.

CDR3 sequence: CSVEGGRGTDTQYF. The DNA of the CDR3 is TGCAGCGTTGAGGGTGGGAGGGGCACAGATACGCAGTATTTT. The rearrangement links TRBV29-1 to TRBJ2-3, with 7 bases lining up with TRBD2. The CDR3 is 14 residues long. Germline lookup yields CDR1 SQVTM and CDR2 ANQGSEA. After removal of 3 bases from V and 1 base from J, the junction contained 4 bases not matched to a gene.

The genes are TRBV9 and TRBJ1-2, with D unclear. Trimming left V 7 bases short and J 4 bases short, with 17 bases between. Per the germline V gene, CDR1 is SGDLS and CDR2 is YYNGEE. The CDR3 runs to 14 residues. CDR3 sequence: CASSLLGGVYGYTF. As DNA, the CDR3 is TGTGCCAGCTCGTTGTTGGGCGGGGTCTATGGCTACACCTTC.

V is TRBV3-1 (or the pseudogene TRBV3-2) and J is TRBJ2-3; D is unresolved. The germline V gene has CDR1 LGHDT and CDR2 YNNKEL (reference sequence). Trimming stripped 6 bases from V and 4 bases from J, with 5 bases between. The CDR3 is made up of 11 amino acids. CDR3 nucleotides: TGTGCCAGCAGGAGATCAGATACGCAGTATTTT. Protein product: CASRRSDTQYF.

This clone came up a few times. The J gene is TRBJ2-7, the V gene TRBV6-6; the D is unclear. Germline CDR1 and CDR2: MNHNY and SVGAGI (reference sequence). The CDR3 length is 14 residues. V shed 1 base and J shed 3 bases, with 10 bases lying between them. The CDR3 loop is CASSYLESYYEQYF. Here the CDR3 DNA reads TGTGCCAGCAGTTACTTAGAGAGCTACTACGAGCAGTACTTC.

This clone was found a few times. The chain employs TRBV12-2 and TRBJ1-2; the table's D call of TRBD1 was not tested on the DNA. TRBV12-2 is flagged as a pseudogene. The CDR3 loop spans 15 amino acids. The CDR3 coding sequence is TGTGCAAGTCGCTCATGCTGGGACAGGGTCGAAGGCTACACCTTC. Its protein product is CASRSCWDRVEGYTF.